The 4 T cell receptor beta chains below come from one sample, sequenced in a study of blood T cell repertoires in COVID-19. Sequencing used immunoSEQ multiplex PCR; TCRdb keeps in-frame clones, though not all of them. Here the sample spans roughly 280,000 clones, approximately 82% being singletons. The specimen sequenced was peripheral blood. The receptors come from a man aged 60 to 75 who had recovered from COVID-19.

The chain recombines TRBV6-4 with TRBJ2-5, with 11 nucleotides matching TRBD2. The CDR3 sequence is 15 residues long. Germline V CDR1 and CDR2: MRHNA, SNTAGT. J was trimmed by 3 bases and V by 0 bases; bases with no gene match: 0. CDR3 nucleotides: TGTGCCAGCAGTGACTCGACTAGCGGGGAAGAGACCCAGTACTTC. Translation: CASSDSTSGEETQYF.

V usage is TRBV7-2 and J usage is TRBJ1-6, with TRBD1 matching over 9 bases. The length of the CDR3 is 14 residues. V lost 4 bases to trimming and J lost 10 bases; unmatched junction nucleotides: 5. Germline CDR1 reads SGHTA; CDR2 reads FQGNSA. The CDR3 loop is CASSSDRGRSPLHF. The CDR3 coding sequence is TGTGCCAGCAGCTCGGACAGGGGTAGATCACCCCTCCACTTT.

V usage is TRBV5-1 and J usage is TRBJ2-3, with TRBD1 matching over 10 bases. Germline loops: CDR1 SGHRS, CDR2 YFSETQ. The CDR3 totals 14 residues. Trimming took 6 bases from V and 4 from J; bases not matched to a gene: 5. CDR3 in amino acids: CASTLTGGSDTQYF. CDR3 bases: TGCGCCAGCACCCTGACAGGGGGCTCAGATACGCAGTATTTT.

The chain is built from TRBV18 and TRBJ2-5, with D perhaps matching TRBD1 (5 bases). V dropped 2 bases and J dropped 4 bases, with 8 bases sitting between them. CDR3 size: 13 residues. The germline V gene encodes CDR1 KGHSH and CDR2 LQKENI. The CDR3 DNA is TGTGCCAGCTCACCAATAGGGGTAGAGACCCAGTACTTC. Translating it yields CASSPIGVETQYF.